This T cell receptor beta chain was sequenced during a study of blood T cell repertoires in COVID-19. Study background: Acute-phase and convalescent COVID-19 samples originated in the United States, Italy and Spain. PBMCs, B-cell-depleted T cells, or T cells were the source of the cDNA or gDNA that made up the material.

Under the authors' procedure: Scientists estimated how many nucleated cells there were by amplifying reference gene primers. Clones were read by immunoSEQ multiplex PCR, and TCRdb kept only the in-frame ones, dropping some. The DNA was the basis for D and trimming; V, J and clone size are from that table. Of 200,000 to 250,000 clones in the sample, roughly 84% are singletons; the top ten hold 4.5% to 6%. The germline gives CDR1 SGHRS, CDR2 YFSETQ. This CDR3 is built from 13 residues. V was trimmed by 0 bases and J by 3 bases, leaving 4 bases between them. What was sequenced was peripheral blood. This chain links TRBV5-1 with TRBJ1-5; D is ambiguous. The TCR sequence derives from a woman aged 60 to 75 who had recovered from COVID-19. The CDR3 is CASSLGDNQPQHF. DNA of the CDR3: TGCGCCAGCAGCTTGGGCGACAATCAGCCCCAGCATTTT.